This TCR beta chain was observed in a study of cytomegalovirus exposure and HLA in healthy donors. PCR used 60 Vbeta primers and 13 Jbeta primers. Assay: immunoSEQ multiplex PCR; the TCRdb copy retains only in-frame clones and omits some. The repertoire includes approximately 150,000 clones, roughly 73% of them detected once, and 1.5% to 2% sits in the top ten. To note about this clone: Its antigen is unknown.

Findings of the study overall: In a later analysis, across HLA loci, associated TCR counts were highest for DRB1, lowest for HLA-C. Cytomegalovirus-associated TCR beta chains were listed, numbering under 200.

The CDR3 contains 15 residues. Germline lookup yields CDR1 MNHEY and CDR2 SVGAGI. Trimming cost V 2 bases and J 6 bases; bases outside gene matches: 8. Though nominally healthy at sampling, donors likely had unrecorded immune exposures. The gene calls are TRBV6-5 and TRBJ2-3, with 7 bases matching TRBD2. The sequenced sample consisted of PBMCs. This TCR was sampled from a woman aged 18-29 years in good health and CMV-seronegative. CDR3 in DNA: TGTGCCAGCAGTTACATGGGGGGGAGTGAGGATACGCAGTATTTT. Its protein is CASSYMGGSEDTQYF.